The 25 T cell receptor beta chains given below trace back to one sample, sequenced in a study of CD8 T cells in ankylosing spondylitis. Study results and caveats: Ankylosing spondylitis blood seemed to carry a telltale TCR beta motif made of several highly homologous variants.

TCRdb redid the calling of the 5' RACE reads with MiXCR, one entry per CDR3 protein. This sample has about 500,000 distinct CDR3 sequences, with about 5.7% found just once. No cognate antigen is known for these TCRs. The sequenced material came from blood, either unsorted or a sorted T cell fraction (not recorded which). All receptors come from a male donor with ankylosing spondylitis.

This clonotype has more than one count but fewer than ten. V and J are TRBV5-1 and TRBJ2-1; 10 nucleotides agree with TRBD2. Losses at the gene ends were 4 bases for V and 8 bases for J; bases not matched to a gene: 9. Per the germline V gene, CDR1 is SGHRS and CDR2 is YFSETQ. The CDR3 is 15 residues long. This CDR3 reads CASSPGLAEGDEQFF. CDR3 DNA: TGCGCCAGCAGCCCCGGACTAGCGGAGGGCGATGAGCAGTTCTTC.

This clonotype showed up many times. This sequence joins TRBV29-1 and TRBJ1-1; TRBD1 is a possible D gene (6 bases). V lost 4 bases and J 3 bases, leaving 18 bases between the germline ends. Germline CDR1 reads SQVTM; CDR2 reads ANQGSEA. This CDR3 has 15 amino acids. The CDR3 reads CSVAAWGAGDTEAFF. CDR3 in DNA: TGCAGCGTTGCAGCCTGGGGGGCCGGGGACACTGAAGCTTTCTTT.

This clonotype occurred many times. This sequence joins TRBV3-1 and TRBJ2-7, with D unclear. The V end was cut by 0 bases, the J end by 4 bases, with 13 bases between. CDR3 size: 15 residues. Looked up from germline, CDR1 is LGHDT and CDR2 is YNNKEL (reference sequence). The CDR3 DNA reads as TGTGCCAGCAGCCAAGATCACATACCGGGTTACGAGCAGTACTTC. It specifies CASSQDHIPGYEQYF.

This clonotype appeared many times. This chain links TRBV5-1 with TRBJ2-1, with a possible D match to TRBD1 (5 bases). This CDR3 contains 16 residues. Trimming stripped 6 bases from V and 5 bases from J, with 21 bases between. Per germline, CDR1 SGHRS and CDR2 YFSETQ. The CDR3, as DNA: TGCGCCAGCATGGTGATTCCAACAGGTAACAACAATGAGCAGTTCTTC. Encoded protein: CASMVIPTGNNNEQFF.

The rearrangement links TRBV24-1 to TRBJ2-1; D not certain. This CDR3 has 11 amino acids. V gave up 9 bases and J gave up 6 bases, with 8 bases separating them. CDR1 is KGHDR, CDR2 SFDVKD, per germline. In nucleotides, the CDR3 is TGTGCCACCGGGAAGAGCAATGAGCAGTTCTTC. Encoded protein: CATGKSNEQFF.

This clonotype showed up many times. The gene calls are TRBV20-1 and TRBJ2-7; D possibly matches TRBD1 or TRBD2 (5 bases each). From germline, CDR1 is DFQATT and CDR2 SNEGSKA (reference sequence). Trimming cost V 4 bases and J 3 bases, with 13 bases left between them. The CDR3 sequence is 13 residues long. In DNA, the CDR3 is TGCAGTGCTATTCCTGGGACGGACTACGAGCAGTACTTC. It encodes CSAIPGTDYEQYF.

This clonotype was recorded a few times. The chain uses TRBV6-5 and TRBJ2-1; D perhaps matches TRBD1 (5 bases). Germline CDR1 is MNHEY and CDR2 is SVGAGI. This CDR3 spans 15 amino acids. The V gene lost 0 bases and the J gene lost 4 bases, with 10 bases spanning the gap. The CDR3 is CASSYSQYRYNEQFF. The CDR3 bases are TGTGCCAGCAGTTACTCGCAATACAGGTACAATGAGCAGTTCTTC.

This clonotype has more than one count but fewer than ten. This chain connects TRBV11-2 to TRBJ2-2; D is uncertain. Between the trimmed V and J ends, which lost 1 base and 4 bases, there was a span of 13 bases. Germline V gene sequence: CDR1 SGHAT, CDR2 FQNNGV. The CDR3 contains 16 residues. The CDR3 region is CASSLGPVVSTGELFF. The CDR3 nucleotides read TGTGCCAGCAGCTTAGGCCCCGTCGTCTCCACCGGGGAGCTGTTTTTT.

CDR3: CAISGSPSYNEQFF. DNA of the CDR3: TGTGCCATCAGTGGGTCTCCCTCCTACAATGAGCAGTTCTTC. The rearrangement joins TRBV10-3 to TRBJ2-1; unclear D gene. Germline V gives CDR1 ENHRY, CDR2 SYGVKD. The CDR3 has 14 residues. The V gene lost 4 bases and the J gene lost 0 bases, with 7 bases spanning the gap.

This clonotype was seen at least ten times. The chain has TRBV6-5 and TRBJ1-6; weak D call: TRBD1 (5 bases). Germline CDR1 reads MNHEY; CDR2 reads SVGAGI. CDR3 size: 14 residues. V lost 2 bases to trimming and J lost 7 bases, with 9 bases between them. The CDR3 here is CASSYGGPNSPLHF. In DNA form, the CDR3 reads TGTGCCAGCAGTTACGGGGGACCGAATTCACCCCTCCACTTT.

This clonotype was seen at least ten times. The J gene is TRBJ1-2, the V gene TRBV20-1, with 7 nucleotides matching TRBD1. The J segment lost 2 bases and the V segment lost 6 bases, leaving 3 bases of the junction unmatched. The CDR3 spans 12 residues. The V gene's germline CDR1 is DFQATT and CDR2 SNEGSKA (reference sequence). The CDR3 nucleotides are TGCAGTGCGACACAGGGGAACTATGGCTACACCTTC. Its translation: CSATQGNYGYTF.

This clonotype showed up many times. J is TRBJ1-2 and V is TRBV29-1; 7 positions match TRBD1. This CDR3 is 14 amino acids long. V trimming: 2 bases; J trimming: 1 base; junction bases outside the gene matches: 4. Germline V gene data show CDR1 as SQVTM and CDR2 as ANQGSEA. As DNA, the CDR3 is TGCAGCGTTGAATGGAGGGGGCTTAACTATGGCTACACCTTC. Its protein product is CSVEWRGLNYGYTF.

There are many counts of this clonotype. This sequence joins TRBV24-1 and TRBJ2-1; D is unresolved. V lost 5 bases, J lost 8 bases, and 6 bases lay in between. CDR1 and CDR2 from the germline V gene are KGHDR and SFDVKD. The CDR3 has 11 residues. The CDR3 loop is CATSAMHEQFF. The DNA of the CDR3 is TGTGCCACCAGTGCCATGCATGAGCAGTTCTTC.

This clonotype was seen ten or more times. This rearrangement joins TRBV12-3 or TRBV12-4 to TRBJ1-2; 10 bases map to TRBD1. The CDR3 has 14 amino acids. V gave up 5 bases and J gave up 5 bases; unmatched junction bases: 5. The DNA for the CDR3 is TGTGCCAGCAGTCGACAGGGGGCGTTTTATGGCTACACCTTC. Protein sequence: CASSRQGAFYGYTF.

At least ten counts were recorded for this clonotype. J is TRBJ1-4 and V is TRBV7-4; D may be TRBD1 (5 bases). The CDR3 is made up of 15 amino acids. Germline assignment: CDR1 SGHVT and CDR2 SQSDAQ. V shed 5 bases and J shed 8 bases, with 18 bases lying between them. The CDR3 sequence: CASSPLSGGREKLFF. DNA of the CDR3: TGTGCCAGCAGCCCCTTGAGCGGGGGACGAGAAAAACTGTTTTTT. The full variable domain, rest sourced from reference TRBV7-4 and TRBJ1-4, is GAGVSQSPRYKVAKRGRDVALRCDSISGHVTLYWYRQTLGQGSEVLTYSQSDAQRDKSGRPSGRFSAERPERSVSTLKIQRTEQGDSAVYLCASSPLSGGREKLFFGSGTQLSVL.

At least ten counts were recorded for this clonotype. The chain is built from TRBV3-1 and TRBJ2-2, with D possibly being TRBD1 (5 bases). Germline lookup yields CDR1 LGHDT and CDR2 YNNKEL (reference sequence). Trimming took off 2 bases at V and 8 bases at J, with 9 bases between the two ends. CDR3 length: 13 amino acids. CDR3 amino acids: CASSQNRLGELFF. CDR3 in DNA: TGTGCCAGCAGCCAAAACAGGCTAGGGGAGCTGTTTTTT. The full variable domain, rest sourced from reference TRBV3-1 and TRBJ2-2, is DTAVSQTPKYLVTQMGNDKSIKCEQNLGHDTMYWYKQDSKKFLKIMFSYNNKELIINETVPNRFSPKSPDKAHLNLHINSLELGDSAVYFCASSQNRLGELFFGEGSRLTVL.

This clonotype has at least ten counts. The V gene is TRBV27, the J gene TRBJ2-7; a possible D gene is TRBD2 (6 bases). Germline loops: CDR1 MNHEY, CDR2 SMNVEV (reference sequence). There are 14 residues in the CDR3. The V gene lost 0 bases and the J gene lost 5 bases, with 11 bases spanning the gap. Written as DNA, the CDR3 is TGTGCCAGCAGTTTATCGACTAGTTACAACGAGCAGTACTTC. Translated, it gives CASSLSTSYNEQYF.

This clonotype was recorded at least ten times. This chain joins TRBV28 and TRBJ2-7; no clear D gene. CDR3 length: 11 residues. Germline values: CDR1 MDHEN, CDR2 SYDVKM. V lost 5 bases, J lost 6 bases, and 8 bases lay in between. In DNA form, the CDR3 reads TGTGCCAGCAGTCAATTATCCGAGCAGTACTTC. It codes for CASSQLSEQYF.

The table lists this clonotype with many counts. The gene calls are TRBV10-3 and TRBJ2-3, with TRBD2 matching 10 bases. With 10 bases clipped from V and 4 bases from J, the junction kept 2 bases outside the gene matches. Germline values: CDR1 ENHRY, CDR2 SYGVKD. The CDR3 extends over 12 amino acids. Written as DNA, the CDR3 is TGTGCCAGTAGCGGGAGGTCAGATACGCAGTATTTT. Its protein product is CASSGRSDTQYF.

This clonotype was counted a few times. This CDR3 reads CAVERGGFYEQFF. CDR3 nucleotide sequence: TGTGCCGTAGAGCGGGGGGGCTTCTATGAGCAGTTCTTC. The chain employs TRBV28 and TRBJ2-1; 10 nucleotides match TRBD2. Germline V gene data show CDR1 as MDHEN and CDR2 as SYDVKM. V shed 11 bases and J 8 bases; nucleotides not matched to a gene: 9. The CDR3 loop spans 13 amino acids. Based on the CDR3 plus reference TRBV28 and TRBJ2-1, the full variable domain is DVKVTQSSRYLVKRTGEKVFLECVQDMDHENMFWYRQDPGLGLRLIYFSYDVKMKEKGDIPEGYSVSREKKERFSLILESASTNQTSMYLCAVERGGFYEQFFGPGTRLTVL.

This clonotype was seen at least ten times. The gene calls are TRBV29-1 and TRBJ1-2; maybe TRBD1 (5 bases). The CDR3 totals 11 residues. The V gene's germline CDR1 is SQVTM and CDR2 ANQGSEA. Trimming cost V 7 bases and J 4 bases, with 10 bases left between them. The CDR3 loop reads CSGVGVYGYTF. The CDR3 nucleotides are TGCAGCGGGGTGGGGGTCTATGGCTACACCTTC.

This clonotype was counted ten times or more. The gene calls are TRBV10-3 and TRBJ1-2, with 10 bases aligning to TRBD1. The germline V gene encodes CDR1 ENHRY and CDR2 SYGVKD. This CDR3 has 14 amino acids. V lost 6 bases and J lost 7; bases outside the gene matches: 8. CDR3: CAISPDRGQGGYTF. CDR3 nucleotide sequence: TGTGCCATCAGCCCCGACAGGGGGCAAGGTGGCTACACCTTC.

This clonotype was seen at least ten times. This chain uses TRBV29-1 with TRBJ2-7; D gene uncertain. The V end was cut by 4 bases, the J end by 0 bases, with 13 bases between. CDR1 is SQVTM, CDR2 ANQGSEA, per germline. The CDR3 extends over 14 amino acids. CDR3 in DNA: TGCAGCGTTGCTCGGCAGGCCAACTCCTACGAGCAGTACTTC. Protein sequence: CSVARQANSYEQYF.

There are a few counts of this clonotype. The chain is built from TRBV29-1 and TRBJ2-2; TRBD2 aligns across 7 bases. There are 14 residues in the CDR3. The ends lost 6 bases at V and 2 bases at J; junction bases unmatched: 6. Germline CDR1 is SQVTM and CDR2 is ANQGSEA. CDR3 in amino acids: CSVSGIFNTGELFF. The CDR3, as DNA: TGCAGCGTAAGCGGGATCTTTAACACCGGGGAGCTGTTTTTT.

This clonotype has ten or more counts. The genes are TRBV5-1 and TRBJ2-7; 10 bases map to TRBD1. J gave up 5 bases and V 3 bases, and 8 bases lay outside the gene matches. CDR1 and CDR2 from the germline V gene are SGHRS and YFSETQ. The CDR3 sequence is 15 residues long. CDR3 coding DNA: TGCGCCAGCAGCTCGCCCGGGACAGGGGATGACGAGCAGTACTTC. The encoded protein is CASSSPGTGDDEQYF.